This T cell receptor (beta chain) appears in the sequencing data of a study of cytomegalovirus exposure and HLA in healthy donors. The CDR3 is made up of 16 amino acids. V was cut by 0 bases and J by 0 bases, with 11 bases left in between. Germline CDR1 is LGHNA and CDR2 is YNFKEQ. 13 Jbeta primers and 60 Vbeta primers were used for the PCR. Assay: immunoSEQ multiplex PCR; the TCRdb copy retains only in-frame clones and omits some. In total, the table holds about 200,000 clones. Sequencing was performed on PBMCs. The rearrangement links TRBV4-2 to TRBJ1-1; TRBD1 is a possible D gene (6 bases). The TCR comes from a woman aged 25 to 39 in good health and CMV-seropositive. In nucleotides, the CDR3 is TGTGCCAGCAGCCAAGAACGACAGGCGCTGAACACTGAAGCTTTCTTT. It is translated as CASSQERQALNTEAFF.